This TCR beta chain was sequenced in a study of cytomegalovirus exposure and HLA in healthy donors. Study-wide results and limits: CMV antigen specificity of three CMV-associated chains was confirmed in vitro.

As to this clone: Its antigen is currently unknown.

The method was immunoSEQ multiplex PCR; TCRdb's version includes in-frame clones alone and lacks a portion of them. Among 120,000 or so clones listed, about nine tenths were seen once. The CDR3 contains 13 residues. Germline V CDR1 and CDR2: MNHEY, SVGAGI. Trimming took off 5 bases at V and 6 bases at J, with 11 bases between the two ends. This clonotype was sampled from a young man in good health and CMV-seronegative. What was sequenced was PBMCs. This chain joins TRBV6-5 and TRBJ2-1; the D gene is possibly TRBD2 (5 bases). CDR3 in DNA: TGTGCCAGCAGTCCGCCGGGAAGCAATGAGCAGTTCTTC. Residues: CASSPPGSNEQFF.